These T cell receptor beta chains were read from a single sample in a study of blood T cell repertoires in COVID-19. Assay: immunoSEQ multiplex PCR; the TCRdb copy retains only in-frame clones and omits some. This sample has 150,000 to 250,000 clones; roughly four fifths occur once, and the top ten carry about 12%. Specimen: PBMCs or T cells enriched from blood (not recorded which). These TCRs come from a man in his forties or fifties who had recovered from COVID-19. Both conserved end residues are part of each CDR3. The D gene is left open where the match is weak. Only part of the rows carry a size: once, few, many, or a class if the clone is expanded.

V	size	D	J	DNA	CDR3
TRBV19	-	TRBD1	TRBJ2-5	TGTGCCAGTAGCCTAACAGGGGGCGTGGGGCGGGAGACCCAGTACTTC	CASSLTGGVGRETQYF
TRBV7-2	-	-	TRBJ2-7	TGTGCCAGCAGCTCCGGCCCCAGGGGCGAGCAGTACTTC	CASSSGPRGEQYF
TRBV27	-	TRBD1	TRBJ1-2	TGTGCCAGCAGCCCGTTCGGGACAGGGTGGGGTGGCTACACCTTC	CASSPFGTGWGGYTF
TRBV20-1	-	-	TRBJ1-6	TGCAGTGCTAGTAAGGGGGTGGAAAATTCACCCCTCCACTTT	CSASKGVENSPLHF
TRBV7-9	-	TRBD1	TRBJ1-3	TGTGCCAGCAGCTCACAGGGGACAATTGGGGGAAACACCATATATTTT	CASSSQGTIGGNTIYF
TRBV6-2/TRBV6-3	-	-	TRBJ1-3	TGTGCCAGCAGTAAACAGGTTTCTGGAAACACCATATATTTT	CASSKQVSGNTIYF
TRBV7-6	-	-	TRBJ2-2	TGTGCCAGCAGCTTAGATGCAGTTTTCGGGGAGCTGTTTTTT	CASSLDAVFGELFF
TRBV28	-	-	TRBJ1-6	TGTGCCAGCAGTTTAGGACAGCCTGGACCGAATTCACCCCTCCACTTT	CASSLGQPGPNSPLHF
TRBV19	few	-	TRBJ2-7	TGTGCCAGTAGTATCCTTTGGAGCAGGGGAAACGAGCAGTACTTC	CASSILWSRGNEQYF
TRBV5-4	-	-	TRBJ2-5	TGTGCCAGCAGCCTTACGGGGGATGAGACCCAGTACTTC	CASSLTGDETQYF
TRBV7-3	-	-	TRBJ2-3	TGTGCCTCAGGGGACGCACACACAGATACGCAGTATTTT	CASGDAHTDTQYF
TRBV4-3	-	TRBD1	TRBJ1-2	TGCGCCAGCAGCCCACAGGGGCATCCCTATGGCTACACCTTC	CASSPQGHPYGYTF
TRBV4-3	few	-	TRBJ1-4	TGCGCCAGCAGCAGAAGTGGAGGAACTAATGAAAAACTGTTTTTT	CASSRSGGTNEKLFF
TRBV27	once	-	TRBJ1-1	TGTGCCAGCAGTTGGGGCGGGGGCACTGAAGCTTTCTTT	CASSWGGGTEAFF
TRBV28	-	-	TRBJ1-5	TGTGCCAGCAGTTGGGCCGGGGGTCAGCCCCAGCATTTT	CASSWAGGQPQHF
TRBV16	-	TRBD1	TRBJ1-6	TGTGCCAGCAGCCCCAGGGGGCTGGATTCACCCCTCCACTTT	CASSPRGLDSPLHF
TRBV6-2/TRBV6-3	once	TRBD2	TRBJ2-1	TGTGCCAGCAGTTACCTGCGGGAGGATGAGCAGTTCTTC	CASSYLREDEQFF
TRBV5-1	once	TRBD1	TRBJ2-7	TGCGCCAGCAGCTTCCAAGCCGGGACAGGGGGACACGAGCAGTACTTC	CASSFQAGTGGHEQYF
TRBV6-5	-	-	TRBJ1-1	TGTGCCAGCAGCTATCCTCTTGTGCACACTGAAGCTTTCTTT	CASSYPLVHTEAFF
TRBV9	-	-	TRBJ2-1	TGTGCCAGCAGCGTAGCAGGGTACGGGGAGCAGTTCTTC	CASSVAGYGEQFF
TRBV30	-	TRBD1	TRBJ1-6	TGTGCCTGGAGTCCCTGGACAGGGTATAATTCACCCCTCCACTTT	CAWSPWTGYNSPLHF
TRBV3-1/TRBV3-2	-	-	TRBJ2-3	TGTGCCAGCAGAAGGACCCAGGGCGATACGCAGTATTTT	CASRRTQGDTQYF
TRBV20-1	-	-	TRBJ1-2	TGCAGTGCTAGTGAAGCTGCCAGGTTGAACTATGGCTACACCTTC	CSASEAARLNYGYTF
TRBV5-1	-	-	TRBJ1-5	TGCGCCAGCAGCTTGGAGGCGGCAGGGTTAAATCAGCCCCAGCATTTT	CASSLEAAGLNQPQHF
TRBV9	-	-	TRBJ2-1	TGTGCCAGCAGCTTGACGACCGATAGCGGAAACTACAATGAGCAGTTCTTC	CASSLTTDSGNYNEQFF
TRBV30	-	-	TRBJ1-5	TGTGCCTGGAGTGTCACGGGGGAAGGTCAGCCCCAGCATTTT	CAWSVTGEGQPQHF
TRBV12-3/TRBV12-4	-	-	TRBJ1-2	TGTGCCAGCAGTTTTTTCTCCTCTGGCTACACCTTC	CASSFFSSGYTF
TRBV5-1	-	TRBD1	TRBJ2-5	TGCGCCAGCAGCCTCACAGGGGACGAGACCCAGTACTTC	CASSLTGDETQYF
TRBV28	-	TRBD1	TRBJ1-2	TGTGCCAGCAGTTCGACAGGGGGGGGAGGCTACACCTTC	CASSSTGGGGYTF
TRBV7-2	-	TRBD1	TRBJ2-5	TGTGCCAGCAGCTTAGACAGGGGTAGGGTTGAGACCCAGTACTTC	CASSLDRGRVETQYF
TRBV28	-	-	TRBJ1-1	TGTGCCAGCAGTTTAGGGACAAGGATTGACACTGAAGCTTTCTTT	CASSLGTRIDTEAFF
TRBV10-3	-	-	TRBJ1-3	TGTGCCATCAGTGACAGTCTCTCTGGAAACACCATATATTTT	CAISDSLSGNTIYF
TRBV7-2	few	TRBD2	TRBJ2-1	TGTGCCAGCAGCTTAGTTGGGCTAGCGGGGGGCAATGAGCAGTTCTTC	CASSLVGLAGGNEQFF
TRBV11-3	-	TRBD2	TRBJ2-1	TGTGCCAGCAGCACCACTAGCGGATCCTACAATGAGCAGTTCTTC	CASSTTSGSYNEQFF
TRBV10-3	-	-	TRBJ1-2	TGTGCCATCAGTGTTGGACAGTACTATGGCTACACCTTC	CAISVGQYYGYTF
TRBV5-5	-	-	TRBJ2-6	TGTGCCAGCAGCTTGGGGTCGGGAGCGGTTGGGGCCAACGTCCTGACTTTC	CASSLGSGAVGANVLTF
TRBV4-2	-	TRBD2	TRBJ2-1	TGTGCCAGCAGCCTAACTAGCGATGACCTCTACAATGAGCAGTTCTTC	CASSLTSDDLYNEQFF
TRBV11-2	-	-	TRBJ2-1	TGTGCCAGCAGCTCCGACCCCGGACTTTCCCTTGAGCAGTTCTTC	CASSSDPGLSLEQFF
TRBV7-9	-	-	TRBJ2-3	TGTGCCAGCAGCTTAGGGTCAGGGGTTGGAGATACGCAGTATTTT	CASSLGSGVGDTQYF
TRBV4-3	few	-	TRBJ1-3	TGCGCCAGCAGCCAAGGGTCGAGGGGAAACACCATATATTTT	CASSQGSRGNTIYF
TRBV5-1	-	TRBD1	TRBJ2-1	TGCGCCAGCAGCTCCGGACAGGGGATCGATGAGCAGTTCTTC	CASSSGQGIDEQFF
TRBV6-5	-	-	TRBJ1-2	TGTGCCAGCAGGGAGACGGGAGTTAACTATGGCTACACCTTC	CASRETGVNYGYTF
TRBV29-1	-	TRBD1	TRBJ1-6	TGCAGCGTCGACAGGGTGGCGTCAGGTTCACCCCTCCACTTT	CSVDRVASGSPLHF
TRBV5-1	-	TRBD1	TRBJ1-6	TGCGCCAGCAGCTTGGAGGGGGCGACCTATAATTCACCCCTCCACTTT	CASSLEGATYNSPLHF
TRBV19	-	TRBD1	TRBJ1-2	TGTGCCAGTAGCTGGACAGGGGACTATTATGGCTACACCTTC	CASSWTGDYYGYTF
TRBV7-2	few	-	TRBJ1-3	TGTGCCAGCAGGTGGGGCGGTGGAAACACCATATATTTT	CASRWGGGNTIYF
TRBV25-1	few	TRBD2	TRBJ2-1	TGTGCCAGCAGTGCCCTTAGCGGGAGGGGGTACAATGAGCAGTTCTTC	CASSALSGRGYNEQFF
TRBV23-1	-	-	TRBJ2-7	TGCGCCAGCAGTCAACCCAGACTAAGCTCCTACGAGCAGTACTTC	CASSQPRLSSYEQYF